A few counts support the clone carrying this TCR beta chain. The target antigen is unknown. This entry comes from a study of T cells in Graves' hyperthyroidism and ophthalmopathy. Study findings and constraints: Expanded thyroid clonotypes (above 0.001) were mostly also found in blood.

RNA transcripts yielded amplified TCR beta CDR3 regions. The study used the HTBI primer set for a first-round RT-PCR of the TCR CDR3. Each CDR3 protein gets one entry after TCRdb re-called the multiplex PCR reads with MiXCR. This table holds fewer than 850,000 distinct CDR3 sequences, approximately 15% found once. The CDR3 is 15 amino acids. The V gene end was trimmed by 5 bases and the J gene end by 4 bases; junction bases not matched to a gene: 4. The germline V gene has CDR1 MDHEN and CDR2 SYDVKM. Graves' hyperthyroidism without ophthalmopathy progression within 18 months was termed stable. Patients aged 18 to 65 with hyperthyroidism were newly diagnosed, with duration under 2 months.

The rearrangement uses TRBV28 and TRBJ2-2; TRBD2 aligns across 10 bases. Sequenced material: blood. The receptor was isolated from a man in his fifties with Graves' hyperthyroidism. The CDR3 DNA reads TGTGCCAGCAGTGAGCGGGAGGGAGGCACCGGGGAGCTGTTTTTT. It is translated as CASSEREGGTGELFF.